Each of the 22 T cell receptor beta chains below was sequenced from the same sample in a study of a mutant IDH1 vaccine in newly diagnosed glioma. What these receptors recognize is not known. The data were produced by immunoSEQ multiplex PCR, yet TCRdb's version contains in-frame clones alone and is incomplete. The data contain about 56,000 clones, roughly 75% of them singletons. Documented time point: week 47, end of study. A 20-mer mutant IDH1 peptide at 300 ug was injected subcutaneously with topical imiquimod. The sample was PBMCs, taken from a glioma patient whose treatment included an IDH1 peptide vaccine. All receptors derive from a man aged 50 or older with glioma.

This clone appeared a single time. The chain couples TRBV28 to TRBJ1-1; no clear D gene. The V end was cut by 10 bases, the J end by 9 bases, with 6 bases between. CDR3 length: 8 residues. Germline CDR1 and CDR2: MDHEN and SYDVKM. CDR3 loop: CATQKAFF. For the CDR3, the DNA is TGTGCCACGCAAAAAGCTTTCTTT.

V is TRBV29-1 and J is TRBJ1-2; D remains ambiguous. This CDR3 has 11 amino acids. Germline assignment: CDR1 SQVTM and CDR2 ANQGSEA. Trimming left V 7 bases short and J 1 base short, with 7 bases between. The CDR3 loop is CSAYLNYGYTF. The CDR3 nucleotides are TGCAGCGCCTACCTTAACTATGGCTACACCTTC.

This clone was observed once. The V gene is TRBV5-1, the J gene TRBJ1-1; possibly TRBD1 for D (6 bases). Germline loops: CDR1 SGHRS, CDR2 YFSETQ. The length of the CDR3 is 13 residues. The V and J ends lost 7 bases and 4 bases respectively, with 14 bases between them. CDR3 loop: CASGYRVGTEAFF. CDR3 nucleotide sequence: TGCGCCAGCGGGTACAGGGTGGGCACTGAAGCTTTCTTT.

Only a few counts were recorded for this clone. The CDR3 loop is CASSQGNTQYF. DNA for the CDR3: TGTGCCAGCAGCCAGGGGAATACGCAGTATTTT. The V gene is TRBV14, the J gene TRBJ2-3; D gene unclear. V lost 3 bases to trimming and J lost 7 bases, with 5 bases between them. This CDR3 contains 11 residues. Per the germline V gene, CDR1 is SGHDN and CDR2 is FVKESK. Together with reference TRBV14 and TRBJ2-3, the CDR3 gives the full variable domain: EAGVTQFPSHSVIEKGQTVTLRCDPISGHDNLYWYRRVMGKEIKFLLHFVKESKQDESGMPNNRFLAERTGGTYSTLKVQPAELEDSGVYFCASSQGNTQYFGPGTRLTVL.

This clone was counted a single time. The J gene is TRBJ2-7, the V gene TRBV5-8; 8 bases are a match to TRBD1. The junction had 3 bases not matched to a gene; V was cut back by 4 bases and J by 3 bases. CDR3 length: 13 residues. CDR1 and CDR2 from the germline V gene are SGHTS and YDEGEE. In DNA, the CDR3 is TGTGCCAGCAGCCGGACAGGGTTCTACGAGCAGTACTTC. This sequence encodes CASSRTGFYEQYF.

The J gene is TRBJ1-1, the V gene TRBV7-2; D gene ambiguous. CDR3 size: 13 residues. With 1 base removed from V and 3 bases from J, the gap between germline ends came to 6 bases. CDR1 and CDR2 (germline): SGHTA, FQGNSA. In DNA form, the CDR3 reads TGTGCCAGCAGCTTAGAGGCGTACACTGAAGCTTTCTTT. This sequence encodes CASSLEAYTEAFF.

This clone was observed once. The chain links TRBV2 to TRBJ2-7, with TRBD1 identical over 9 bases. Germline V gene data show CDR1 as SNHLY and CDR2 as FYNNEI. The CDR3 runs to 14 residues. V was pared by 1 base and J by 4 bases, with 2 bases of the junction left unmatched. CDR3 region: CASSEGTGDYEQYF. The CDR3 DNA sequence: TGTGCCAGCAGTGAAGGGACAGGGGATTACGAGCAGTACTTC.

This rearrangement joins TRBV9 to TRBJ2-5; D is possibly TRBD1 (6 bases). Near its end, the DNA agrees better with TRBJ2-7, so the J call may be wrong. Per the germline V gene, CDR1 is SGDLS and CDR2 is YYNGEE. This CDR3 spans 16 amino acids. The CDR3 is CASSVGPQGSTHEQYF. The CDR3 DNA reads TGTGCCAGCAGCGTAGGGCCCCAGGGGTCGACCCACGAGCAGTACTTC.

The chain combines TRBV9 with TRBJ1-2, with D possibly TRBD1 on 6 matching bases. The CDR3 spans 14 residues. The germline gives CDR1 SGDLS, CDR2 YYNGEE. Trimming removed 4 bases from V and 6 bases from J, with 16 bases in between. CDR3 amino acids: CASSPHRDKDGYTF. CDR3 nucleotides: TGTGCCAGCAGCCCGCACCGGGACAAGGATGGCTACACCTTC.

The genes are TRBV4-2 and TRBJ2-3; 7 positions agree with TRBD2. In germline, CDR1 is LGHNA, CDR2 YNFKEQ. V dropped 0 bases and J dropped 5; count of bases not matched to a gene: 5. This CDR3 spans 15 amino acids. CDR3 DNA sequence: TGTGCCAGCAGCCAAGATTCCGCGGGGGTAGATACGCAGTATTTT. It translates to CASSQDSAGVDTQYF.

The genes are TRBV5-1 and TRBJ1-1; unclear D gene. The ends were cut back, 0 bases at V and 4 bases at J, with 1 base in the middle. CDR1 is SGHRS, CDR2 YFSETQ, per germline. CDR3 length equals 11 residues. As DNA, the CDR3 is TGCGCCAGCAGCTTGGGCACTGAAGCTTTCTTT. Residues: CASSLGTEAFF.

The chain is built from TRBV7-9 and TRBJ1-6; no clear D gene. Trimming cost V 3 bases and J 10 bases, with 7 bases left between them. Germline assignment: CDR1 SEHNR and CDR2 FQNEAQ (reference sequence). This CDR3 comprises 12 residues. The CDR3 DNA follows: TGTGCCAGCAGCTTCACCAACTCACCCCTCCACTTT. This codes for CASSFTNSPLHF.

The chain joins TRBV5-1 to TRBJ2-1; D gene ambiguous. This CDR3 region has 12 residues. Germline CDR1 SGHRS, CDR2 YFSETQ. V lost 0 bases to trimming and J lost 7 bases, with 5 bases between them. CDR3 loop: CASSLEGNEQFF. For the CDR3, the DNA is TGCGCCAGCAGCTTGGAGGGAAATGAGCAGTTCTTC.

The chain carries TRBV7-9 and TRBJ1-1; perhaps TRBD1 as D (6 bases). Trimming stripped 2 bases from V and 5 bases from J, with 12 bases between. The CDR3 consists of 14 residues. Germline V CDR1 and CDR2: SEHNR, FQNEAQ (reference sequence). CDR3 loop: CASSLKGGQTEAFF. As DNA, the CDR3 is TGTGCCAGCAGCTTAAAGGGGGGTCAAACTGAAGCTTTCTTT.

This clone has a handful of counts. The chain uses TRBV2 and TRBJ2-3, with 8 bases identical to TRBD2. The ends lost 10 bases at V and 2 bases at J; junction bases unmatched: 8. CDR1 SNHLY and CDR2 FYNNEI come from the germline V gene. There are 14 residues in the CDR3. CDR3: CATERGGPTDTQYF. In nucleotides, the CDR3 is TGTGCCACCGAACGGGGGGGGCCCACAGATACGCAGTATTTT. The full variable domain, in which reference TRBV2 and TRBJ2-3 provide the parts outside the CDR3, is EPEVTQTPSHQVTQMGQEVILRCVPISNHLYFYWYRQILGQKVEFLVSFYNNEISEKSEIFDDQFSVERPDGSNFTLKIRSTKLEDSAMYFCATERGGPTDTQYFGPGTRLTVL.

This clone was detected once. V gene TRBV5-1 combines with J gene TRBJ1-2; maybe TRBD1 (6 bases). CDR3 size: 15 residues. CDR1 is SGHRS, CDR2 YFSETQ, per germline. V gave up 4 bases and J gave up 1 base, with 14 bases separating them. CDR3 nucleotides: TGCGCCAGCAGCCCGCCGGCAGGGGTTAACTATGGCTACACCTTC. It is translated as CASSPPAGVNYGYTF.

The rearrangement uses TRBV14 and TRBJ1-2; D unresolved. The CDR3 is made up of 11 amino acids. Trimming stripped 8 bases from V and 6 bases from J, with 10 bases between. The germline V gene has CDR1 SGHDN and CDR2 FVKESK. CDR3 sequence: CASGMSHGYTF. In DNA, the CDR3 is TGTGCCAGCGGGATGTCCCATGGCTACACCTTC. Together with reference TRBV14 and TRBJ1-2, the CDR3 gives the full variable domain: EAGVTQFPSHSVIEKGQTVTLRCDPISGHDNLYWYRRVMGKEIKFLLHFVKESKQDESGMPNNRFLAERTGGTYSTLKVQPAELEDSGVYFCASGMSHGYTFGSGTRLTVV.

V gene TRBV2 combines with J gene TRBJ2-5; D is possibly TRBD2 (6 bases). V was shortened by 0 bases and J by 8 bases, with 16 bases between the two germline ends. The CDR3 is made up of 15 amino acids. CDR1 and CDR2 from the germline V gene are SNHLY and FYNNEI. CDR3 sequence reads: CASSEAQGYGGTQYF. The CDR3 region has the DNA TGTGCCAGCAGTGAAGCGCAAGGTTACGGGGGAACCCAGTACTTC.

The chain recombines TRBV2 with TRBJ1-3, with unresolved D. Trimming shortened V by 6 bases and J by 0 bases, and 12 bases separated the two germline ends. The CDR3 totals 15 residues. The germline CDR1 and CDR2 sequences are SNHLY and FYNNEI. This chain's CDR3 is CASRDPRGSGNTIYF. The CDR3, as DNA: TGTGCCAGCAGGGACCCCCGCGGCTCTGGAAACACCATATATTTT.

This clone was observed a single time. The chain uses TRBV11-1 and TRBJ1-3, with D unresolved. Germline V CDR1 and CDR2: SGHAT, FQDESV (reference sequence). The CDR3 runs 13 residues. V was shortened by 6 bases and J by 4 bases, with 10 bases between the two germline ends. Here the CDR3 DNA reads TGTGCCAGCAGTAAGACGGAGGGAAACACCATATATTTT. Translated: CASSKTEGNTIYF.

This clone was counted a single time. The V call is TRBV9, the J call TRBJ1-1; D remains ambiguous. Trimming cost V 3 bases and J 4 bases, with 10 bases left between them. Germline V gene lookup returns CDR1 SGDLS and CDR2 YYNGEE. This CDR3 has 13 residues. The CDR3 coding sequence is TGTGCCAGCAGCGGGCATAGGAGCACTGAAGCTTTCTTT. The encoded protein is CASSGHRSTEAFF.

The V call is TRBV5-6, the J call TRBJ2-3; 8 bases fit TRBD2. This CDR3 is built from 18 residues. V lost 3 bases, J lost 0 bases, and 12 bases stayed unmatched. The germline V gene has CDR1 SGHDT and CDR2 YYEEEE. This CDR3 reads CASSSEGGGPKSTDTQYF. The CDR3 DNA sequence: TGTGCCAGCAGCTCCGAAGGCGGGGGGCCCAAAAGCACAGATACGCAGTATTTT.